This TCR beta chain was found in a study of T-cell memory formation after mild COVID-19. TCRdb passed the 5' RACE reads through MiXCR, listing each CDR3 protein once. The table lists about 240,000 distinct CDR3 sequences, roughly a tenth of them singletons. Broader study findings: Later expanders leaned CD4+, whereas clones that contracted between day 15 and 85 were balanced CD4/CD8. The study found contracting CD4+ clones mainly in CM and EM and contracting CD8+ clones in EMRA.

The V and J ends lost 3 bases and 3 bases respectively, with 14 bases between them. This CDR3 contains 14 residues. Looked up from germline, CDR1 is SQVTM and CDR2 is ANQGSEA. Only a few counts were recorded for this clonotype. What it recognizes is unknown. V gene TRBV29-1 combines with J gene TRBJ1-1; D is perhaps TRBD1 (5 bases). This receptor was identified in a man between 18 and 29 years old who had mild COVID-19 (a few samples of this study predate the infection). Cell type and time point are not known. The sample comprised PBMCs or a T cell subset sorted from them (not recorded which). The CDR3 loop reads CSVDPGHVDTEAFF. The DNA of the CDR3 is TGCAGCGTTGACCCTGGACATGTCGACACTGAAGCTTTCTTT.